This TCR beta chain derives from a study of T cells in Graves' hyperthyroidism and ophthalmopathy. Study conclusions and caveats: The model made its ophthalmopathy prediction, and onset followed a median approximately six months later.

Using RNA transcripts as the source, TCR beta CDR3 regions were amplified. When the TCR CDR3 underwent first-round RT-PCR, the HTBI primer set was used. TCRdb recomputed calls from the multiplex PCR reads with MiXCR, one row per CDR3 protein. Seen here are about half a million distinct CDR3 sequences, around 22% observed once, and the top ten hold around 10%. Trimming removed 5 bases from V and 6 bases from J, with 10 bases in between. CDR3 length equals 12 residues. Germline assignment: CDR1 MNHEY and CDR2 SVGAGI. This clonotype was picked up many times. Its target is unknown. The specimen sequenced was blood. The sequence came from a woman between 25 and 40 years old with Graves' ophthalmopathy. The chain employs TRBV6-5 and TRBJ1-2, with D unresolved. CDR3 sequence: CASSLPGDGYTF. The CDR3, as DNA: TGTGCCAGCAGTCTACCAGGTGATGGCTACACCTTC.